The 11 T cell receptor beta chains below were found in one sample sequenced in a study of neurological immune-mediated disorders. TCRdb redid the calling of the 5' RACE reads with MiXCR, one entry per CDR3 protein. This table has some 30,000 distinct CDR3 sequences, 10% to 15% appearing once. Time point given: longitudinal time-point 2. The sample was PBMCs. These receptor sequences come from a woman between 40 and 55 years old in good health.

This rearrangement joins TRBV29-1 to TRBJ1-2; the match to TRBD1 covers 8 bases. The CDR3 is made up of 15 amino acids. The germline gives CDR1 SQVTM, CDR2 ANQGSEA. The V segment lost 2 bases and the J segment 3 bases; nucleotides outside the gene matches: 8. The CDR3 spells CSVETWTGSHYGYTF. For the CDR3, the DNA is TGCAGCGTTGAAACTTGGACAGGGTCGCACTATGGCTACACCTTC.

This clonotype appeared a few times. As DNA, the CDR3 is TGCAGTGGATTCACGGCCACCCATGAGCAGTTCTTC. It yields the protein CSGFTATHEQFF. This rearrangement joins TRBV20-1 to TRBJ2-1, with no clear D. This CDR3 is built from 12 residues. Germline values: CDR1 DFQATT, CDR2 SNEGSKA (reference sequence). The V gene lost 7 bases and the J gene lost 8 bases, with 15 bases spanning the gap.

The rearrangement joins TRBV5-6 to TRBJ1-1, with a tentative D call TRBD1 (5 bases). The CDR3 has 12 amino acids. Germline V gene lookup returns CDR1 SGHDT and CDR2 YYEEEE. Trimming pared 2 bases from V and 6 bases from J, leaving 8 bases between. CDR3 in DNA: TGTGCCAGCAGCTTCGGCAGGGCTGAAGCTTTCTTT. It encodes CASSFGRAEAFF.

In this sample, this clonotype turned up many times. CDR3 amino acids: CASSVGGGEQYF. The CDR3 coding sequence is TGTGCCAGCAGCGTAGGAGGGGGCGAGCAGTACTTC. This chain connects TRBV9 to TRBJ2-7; a weak D match, TRBD1 (6 bases). The length of the CDR3 is 12 residues. V lost 0 bases, J lost 6 bases, and 7 bases lay in between. CDR1 is SGDLS and CDR2 is YYNGEE in the germline V gene.

This clonotype was counted ten times or more. V gene TRBV6-5 combines with J gene TRBJ2-5; D perhaps matches TRBD2 (5 bases). This CDR3 is 14 amino acids long. The germline CDR1 and CDR2 sequences are MNHEY and SVGAGI. Deletions cut 2 bases from V and 2 bases from J, with 9 bases between. The CDR3 region has the DNA TGTGCCAGCAGTTACCGGGGTTGGCAAGAGACCCAGTACTTC. Translating it yields CASSYRGWQETQYF.

This clonotype was seen ten or more times. The V gene is TRBV6-2 or TRBV6-3, the J gene TRBJ2-1, with a tentative D call TRBD1 (6 bases). Trimming left V 8 bases short and J 2 bases short, with 25 bases between. From germline, CDR1 is MNHEY and CDR2 SVGEGT. This CDR3 region has 18 residues. CDR3 region: CASGGDLLQGFPYNEQFF. The DNA of the CDR3 is TGTGCCAGCGGCGGTGACCTCCTACAGGGTTTCCCCTACAATGAGCAGTTCTTC.

This clonotype has a count of ten or more. This rearrangement joins TRBV7-2 to TRBJ2-3; 8 bases match TRBD1. The germline V gene encodes CDR1 SGHTA and CDR2 FQGNSA. The CDR3 covers 15 residues. Trimming took 6 bases from V and 0 from J; bases not matched to a gene: 5. The CDR3 reads CASSYDRGSTDTQYF. The DNA for the CDR3 is TGTGCCAGCAGTTACGACAGGGGAAGCACAGATACGCAGTATTTT.

A few counts support this clonotype. This chain uses TRBV4-2 with TRBJ1-2; D gene uncertain. V was cut by 4 bases and J by 8 bases, with 14 bases left in between. The CDR3 has 13 residues. Germline loops: CDR1 LGHNA, CDR2 YNFKEQ. The CDR3 protein is CASSPRTAGGYTF. In DNA, the CDR3 is TGTGCCAGCAGCCCACGGACGGCCGGGGGCTACACCTTC.

This clonotype was detected ten times or more. The V gene is TRBV4-3, the J gene TRBJ2-7; D assignment may be TRBD1 or TRBD2 (6 bases each). With 1 base removed from V and 3 bases from J, the gap between germline ends came to 16 bases. Per germline, CDR1 LGHNA and CDR2 YSLEER. This CDR3 has 16 amino acids. The CDR3 sequence is CASSQGLRGAGYEQYF. DNA of the CDR3: TGCGCCAGCAGCCAAGGATTGAGGGGGGCAGGCTACGAGCAGTACTTC.

This clonotype was recorded many times. The chain is built from TRBV12-3 or TRBV12-4 and TRBJ1-5; TRBD1 is a possible D gene (6 bases). The CDR3 has 13 residues. Trimming took 5 bases from V and 4 from J, leaving 9 bases between them. The CDR3: CASSNRVNQPQHF. The DNA for the CDR3 is TGTGCCAGCAGTAACAGGGTGAATCAGCCCCAGCATTTT.

Concerning this clonotype itself: An end of the junction does not agree with germline; a read error may underlie this. The chain employs TRBV4-3 and TRBJ2-7; 11 bases agree with TRBD2. CDR1 and CDR2 from the germline V gene are LGHNA and YSLEER. The CDR3 consists of 16 residues. CDR3 nucleotide sequence: TGCGCCAGCAGACAAGGATGGGGACTAGCGGCTTCCGAGCAGTACTTC. Translating it yields CASRQGWGLAASEQYF.